Listed here is a single TCR beta chain. These data originate in a study of technical replicates of blood from a handful of donors. CDR1 is LNHNV and CDR2 is YYDKDF in the germline V gene (reference sequence). Trimming left V 5 bases short and J 4 bases short, with 11 bases between. CDR3 length: 13 residues. Profiled with immunoSEQ multiplex PCR; TCRdb holds only in-frame clones, not every one. Among 55,000 to 75,000 clones listed, 90% to 95% were seen once. The sequenced material came from PBMCs. The TCR was taken from a human donor in good health. Some clones in this sample may be carry-over from other donors' samples. The rearrangement uses TRBV15 and TRBJ1-2; D gene ambiguous. Here the CDR3 reads CATSLEGLYGYTF. The CDR3 DNA is TGTGCCACCAGCCTTGAGGGTCTCTATGGCTACACCTTC.